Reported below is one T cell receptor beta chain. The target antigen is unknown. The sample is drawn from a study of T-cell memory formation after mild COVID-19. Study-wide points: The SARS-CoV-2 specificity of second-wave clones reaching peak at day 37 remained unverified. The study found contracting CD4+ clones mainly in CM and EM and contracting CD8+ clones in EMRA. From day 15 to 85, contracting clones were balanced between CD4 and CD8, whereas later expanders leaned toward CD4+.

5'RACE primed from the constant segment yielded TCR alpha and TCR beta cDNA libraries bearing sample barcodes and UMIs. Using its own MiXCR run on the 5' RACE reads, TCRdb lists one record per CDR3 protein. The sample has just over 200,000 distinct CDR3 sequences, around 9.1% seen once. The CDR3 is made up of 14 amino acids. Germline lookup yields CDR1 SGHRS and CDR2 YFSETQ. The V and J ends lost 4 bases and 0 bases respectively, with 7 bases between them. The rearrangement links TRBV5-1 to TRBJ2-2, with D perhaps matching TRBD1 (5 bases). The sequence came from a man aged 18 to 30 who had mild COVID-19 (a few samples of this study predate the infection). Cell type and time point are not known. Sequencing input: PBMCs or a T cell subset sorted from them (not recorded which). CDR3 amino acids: CASSRTTNTGELFF. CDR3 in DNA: TGCGCCAGCAGCAGGACAACGAACACCGGGGAGCTGTTTTTT.